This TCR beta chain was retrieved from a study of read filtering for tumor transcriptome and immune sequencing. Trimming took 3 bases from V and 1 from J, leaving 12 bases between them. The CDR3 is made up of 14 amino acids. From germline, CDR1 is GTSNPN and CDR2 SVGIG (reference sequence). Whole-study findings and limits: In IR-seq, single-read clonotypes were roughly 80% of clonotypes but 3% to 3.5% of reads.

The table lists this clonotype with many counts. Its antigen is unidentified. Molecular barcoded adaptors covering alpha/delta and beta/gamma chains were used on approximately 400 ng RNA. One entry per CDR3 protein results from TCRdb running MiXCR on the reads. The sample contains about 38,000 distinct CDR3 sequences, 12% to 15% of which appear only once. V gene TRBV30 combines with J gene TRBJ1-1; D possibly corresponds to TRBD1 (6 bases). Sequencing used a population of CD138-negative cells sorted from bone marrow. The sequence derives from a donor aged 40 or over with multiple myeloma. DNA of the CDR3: TGTGCCTGGAGGGGGACACTACCGAACACTGAAGCTTTCTTT. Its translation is CAWRGTLPNTEAFF.